Shown below are 25 T cell receptor beta chains from a single sample sequenced in a study of T cells in Graves' hyperthyroidism and ophthalmopathy. The CDR3 regions of TCR beta were amplified from RNA transcripts. Primed by the HTBI set, a first-round RT-PCR was run on the TCR CDR3. TCRdb redid the calling of the multiplex PCR reads with MiXCR, one entry per CDR3 protein. The sample includes about 600,000 distinct CDR3 sequences, 12% to 15% seen only once; the top ten take roughly 6.9%. The sequencing sample was made of blood. These TCRs come from a woman younger than 30 with Graves' ophthalmopathy.

On this clonotype itself: Since a much larger clone is just one base distant, this may be a read error. The chain has TRBV6-2 or TRBV6-3 and TRBJ1-1, with TRBD1 matching 9 bases. The CDR3 loop spans 15 amino acids. Germline assignment: CDR1 MNHEY and CDR2 SVGEGT. Trimming took 2 bases from V and 5 from J; bases not matched to a gene: 6. DNA of the CDR3: TGTGCCAGCAGTTACCCGACAGGGGGGGGGACTGAAGCTTTCTTT. Amino acids: CASSYPTGGGTEAFF.

This clonotype was seen only a few times. This chain's CDR3 is CASTLGGQPQHF. As DNA, the CDR3 is TGTGCCAGTACCTTGGGGGGTCAGCCCCAGCATTTT. This chain uses TRBV19 with TRBJ1-5; D perhaps matches TRBD1 (5 bases). The germline V and J ends were trimmed by 7 bases and 6 bases, with 10 bases remaining between them. This CDR3 comprises 12 residues. CDR1 is LNHDA, CDR2 SQIVND, per germline (reference sequence). Combining the CDR3 with reference TRBV19 and TRBJ1-5 gives the whole variable domain DGGITQSPKYLFRKEGQNVTLSCEQNLNHDAMYWYRQDPGQGLRLIYYSQIVNDFQKGDIAEGYSVSREKKESFPLTVTSAQKNPTAFYLCASTLGGQPQHFGDGTRLSIL.

This clonotype was detected ten times or more. The DNA of the CDR3 is TGCAGTGCCATACTAGCTCCGAGTACAGATACGCAGTATTTT. It codes for CSAILAPSTDTQYF. The chain combines TRBV20-1 with TRBJ2-3; D perhaps matches TRBD2 (6 bases). Germline loops: CDR1 DFQATT, CDR2 SNEGSKA (reference sequence). V was pared by 6 bases and J by 3 bases, with 16 bases between. The CDR3 is 14 residues long.

Many counts were recorded for this clonotype. The CDR3 region has the DNA TGTGCCAGCAGCTTAGTTCCCTTCTACGAGCAGTACTTC. Its protein product is CASSLVPFYEQYF. The V and J genes are TRBV7-9 and TRBJ2-7; no clear D gene. CDR1 is SEHNR, CDR2 FQNEAQ, per germline (reference sequence). V lost 1 base and J 3 bases, leaving 7 bases between the germline ends. The CDR3 sequence is 13 residues long.

This rearrangement joins TRBV7-9 to TRBJ2-2; D remains ambiguous. With 8 bases removed from V and 7 bases from J, the gap between germline ends came to 8 bases. This CDR3 contains 11 residues. Looked up from germline, CDR1 is SEHNR and CDR2 is FQNEAQ (reference sequence). The CDR3 DNA reads TGTGCCAGCCGTCTCGGCGGGGAGCTGTTTTTT. This translates into CASRLGGELFF. The full variable domain, its missing parts supplied by reference TRBV7-9 and TRBJ2-2, is DTGVSQNPRHKITKRGQNVTFRCDPISEHNRLYWYRQTLGQGPEFLTYFQNEAQLEKSRLLSDRFSAERPKGSFSTLEIQRTEQGDSAMYLCASRLGGELFFGEGSRLTVL.

The CDR3 reads CASSYRGTGMNTEAFF. CDR3 nucleotide sequence: TGTGCCAGCAGTTACAGGGGGACAGGGATGAACACTGAAGCTTTCTTT. The chain combines TRBV6-2 or TRBV6-3 with TRBJ1-1; 9 bases fit TRBD1. V was pared by 2 bases and J by 0 bases, with 4 bases of the junction left unmatched. This CDR3 region has 16 residues. Germline V lookup: CDR1 MNHEY, CDR2 SVGEGT.

At least ten counts were recorded for this clonotype. The chain couples TRBV2 to TRBJ2-7; 9 nucleotides match TRBD1. Per germline, CDR1 SNHLY and CDR2 FYNNEI. The V and J ends lost 8 bases and 3 bases, in that order; junction bases with no gene match: 11. The CDR3 length is 15 residues. The CDR3 region has the DNA TGTGCCAGCTCCCGAGGCGGGACAGGGAACTACGAGCAGTACTTC. It translates to CASSRGGTGNYEQYF.

This clonotype appeared many times. The chain combines TRBV28 with TRBJ2-5, with D perhaps TRBD2 (7 bases). The germline V gene has CDR1 MDHEN and CDR2 SYDVKM. The CDR3 has 14 residues. V lost 8 bases, J lost 5 bases, and 18 bases lay in between. The CDR3 loop is CASSKRGGWETQYF. The CDR3, as DNA: TGTGCCAGCTCGAAGAGGGGGGGGTGGGAGACCCAGTACTTC.

This clonotype has at least ten counts. This chain links TRBV29-1 with TRBJ2-5, with D possibly being TRBD2 (6 bases). The CDR3 length is 14 residues. CDR1 SQVTM and CDR2 ANQGSEA come from the germline V gene. V dropped 4 bases and J dropped 5 bases, with 17 bases sitting between them. The CDR3 coding sequence is TGCAGCGTTGGGTTTGGAGGGGTCGAGGAGACCCAGTACTTC. Its translation is CSVGFGGVEETQYF.

This clonotype was observed at least ten times. The chain couples TRBV12-3 or TRBV12-4 to TRBJ2-7, with D tentatively TRBD1 or TRBD2 (5 bases each). The CDR3 totals 13 residues. Trimming cost V 5 bases and J 4 bases, with 12 bases left between them. The CDR3, as DNA: TGTGCCAGCAGTCGGGGCCCAAATTACGAGCAGTACTTC. Amino acids: CASSRGPNYEQYF.

The chain couples TRBV28 to TRBJ1-5, with D possibly being TRBD1 (5 bases). CDR1 and CDR2 (germline): MDHEN, SYDVKM. V lost 7 bases, J lost 0 bases, and 16 bases lay in between. The CDR3 loop spans 16 amino acids. CDR3 residues: CASINQGFYSNQPQHF. The CDR3, as DNA: TGTGCCAGCATCAACCAGGGATTCTATAGCAATCAGCCCCAGCATTTT.

In its sample, this clonotype was seen a few times. The rearrangement links TRBV9 to TRBJ1-2; 9 nucleotides line up with TRBD1. With 4 bases clipped from V and 2 bases from J, the junction kept 6 bases outside the gene matches. The length of the CDR3 is 15 residues. Per germline, CDR1 SGDLS and CDR2 YYNGEE. CDR3 coding DNA: TGTGCCAGCAGCCCCTACAGGGGGCAAAACTATGGCTACACCTTC. Encoded protein: CASSPYRGQNYGYTF.

In its sample, this clonotype was seen many times. This sequence joins TRBV5-1 and TRBJ2-1; 7 nucleotides match TRBD1. CDR1 and CDR2 from the germline V gene are SGHRS and YFSETQ. J lost 6 bases, V lost 4 bases, and 13 bases had no gene match. The CDR3 spans 16 residues. For the CDR3, the DNA is TGCGCCAGCAGCAGGGGGCAGGGGTCTCCTGGCAATGAGCAGTTCTTC. It translates to CASSRGQGSPGNEQFF.

This rearrangement joins TRBV2 to TRBJ2-1; D is perhaps TRBD1 (6 bases). V was clipped by 5 bases and J by 5 bases, with 10 bases between them. CDR1 and CDR2 (germline): SNHLY, FYNNEI. CDR3 length: 13 residues. The DNA for the CDR3 is TGTGCCAGCAGTCCAGGGGCCCACAATGAGCAGTTCTTC. Its protein product is CASSPGAHNEQFF.

In its sample, this clonotype was seen many times. The chain links TRBV12-3 or TRBV12-4 to TRBJ2-1, with 9 bases identical to TRBD1. The CDR3 has 13 residues. After removal of 4 bases from V and 8 bases from J, the junction contained 3 bases not matched to a gene. The CDR3 sequence is CASSSNRGHEQFF. CDR3 DNA sequence: TGTGCCAGCAGTTCAAACAGGGGGCATGAGCAGTTCTTC.

Ten or more counts support this clonotype. The chain uses TRBV2 and TRBJ1-4; 7 nucleotides align to TRBD1. Germline values: CDR1 SNHLY, CDR2 FYNNEI. This CDR3 has 16 amino acids. The ends lost 8 bases at V and 7 bases at J; junction bases unmatched: 16. The CDR3 region is CASFFGDRARGEKLFF. CDR3 sequence (DNA): TGTGCCAGCTTTTTCGGCGACAGGGCGAGGGGTGAAAAACTGTTTTTT.

The sample holds a few counts of this clonotype. This chain uses TRBV5-8 with TRBJ1-1; possible D gene TRBD1, 5 bases. CDR3 length equals 13 residues. The germline V gene encodes CDR1 SGHTS and CDR2 YDEGEE. V was pared by 5 bases and J by 8 bases, with 16 bases between. CDR3 coding DNA: TGTGCCAGCAGATTTATAGGGGTATGGGAAGCTTTCTTT. It codes for CASRFIGVWEAFF.

In this sample, this clonotype turned up many times. This rearrangement joins TRBV20-1 to TRBJ1-5; 7 nucleotides match TRBD1. V dropped 2 bases and J dropped 3; count of bases not matched to a gene: 13. CDR3 length: 17 residues. CDR1 and CDR2 (germline): DFQATT, SNEGSKA (reference sequence). CDR3 DNA: TGCAGTGCTAGAACAGGGGCAGGGGATGGGGACAATCAGCCCCAGCATTTT. Its translation: CSARTGAGDGDNQPQHF.

In this sample, this clonotype turned up a few times. The chain is built from TRBV29-1 and TRBJ1-1, with TRBD1 matching over 10 bases. There are 15 residues in the CDR3. Germline CDR1 and CDR2: SQVTM and ANQGSEA. V trimming: 5 bases; J trimming: 2 bases; junction bases outside the gene matches: 8. The CDR3 protein is CSVPSKTGGNTEAFF. The CDR3 DNA follows: TGCAGCGTTCCATCCAAGACAGGGGGCAACACTGAAGCTTTCTTT.

This clonotype occurred a few times. This chain connects TRBV24-1 to TRBJ1-2, with 9 bases aligning to TRBD1. The CDR3 loop spans 13 amino acids. The germline V gene encodes CDR1 KGHDR and CDR2 SFDVKD. J lost 8 bases, V lost 12 bases, and 12 bases had no gene match. As DNA, the CDR3 is TGTGCCGTAGGTCAGGGACAGGGAGGGGGCTACACCTTC. This gives the protein CAVGQGQGGGYTF.

This clonotype was observed a handful of times. The chain uses TRBV30 and TRBJ2-1; maybe TRBD2 (5 bases). Germline assignment: CDR1 GTSNPN and CDR2 SVGIG (reference sequence). Trimming pared 4 bases from V and 0 bases from J, leaving 10 bases between. The CDR3 has 14 residues. The CDR3 sequence is CAWNPGYSYNEQFF. CDR3 DNA: TGTGCCTGGAATCCGGGATACTCCTACAATGAGCAGTTCTTC.

Only a few counts were recorded for this clonotype. This chain joins TRBV7-9 and TRBJ1-2, with D possibly being TRBD1 (5 bases). Trimming took 1 base from V and 9 from J, leaving 15 bases between them. This CDR3 has 14 amino acids. Germline V gene sequence: CDR1 SEHNR, CDR2 FQNEAQ (reference sequence). The DNA for the CDR3 is TGTGCCAGCAGCTTAGGTGACAGTTTGCATAGCTACACCTTC. Its protein product is CASSLGDSLHSYTF.

The sample holds many counts of this clonotype. The chain uses TRBV7-9 and TRBJ2-3; a possible D gene is TRBD2 (5 bases). The V gene's germline CDR1 is SEHNR and CDR2 FQNEAQ (reference sequence). The CDR3 contains 13 residues. The V end was cut by 8 bases, the J end by 2 bases, with 11 bases between. The CDR3 DNA sequence: TGTGCCAGCGAGAGGGATTTCACAGATACGCAGTATTTT. Its protein is CASERDFTDTQYF.

Many counts were recorded for this clonotype. The rearrangement uses TRBV11-3 and TRBJ2-1; 13 nucleotides match TRBD2. This CDR3 contains 17 residues. V was pared by 7 bases and J by 9 bases, with 15 bases of the junction left unmatched. CDR1 is SGHNT, CDR2 YENEEA, per germline. The CDR3 DNA sequence: TGTGCCAGCAACCCCTACCAAACTAGCGGGAGGGGGGGTGAGCAGTTCTTC. Encoded protein: CASNPYQTSGRGGEQFF.

This clonotype was found many times. The rearrangement uses TRBV12-3 or TRBV12-4 and TRBJ1-6; the match to TRBD1 covers 11 bases. The CDR3 covers 15 residues. J was trimmed by 10 bases and V by 5 bases; bases with no gene match: 7. Here the CDR3 DNA reads TGTGCCAGCAGTCTCGGACAGGGGGCTAGATCACCCCTCCACTTT. It codes for CASSLGQGARSPLHF.